This TCR beta chain was found in a study of CD8 T cells in Susac syndrome. CD8+ and CD4+ T cells circulating in blood were sequenced for TCR beta. Patients with stable or active relapsing-remitting disease, all of them treatment-naive, made up the multiple sclerosis controls. RNA in amounts of about 0.5 to 1 ug was reverse transcribed with random hexamers. Coverage of TCR beta CDR3 amplification by immunoSEQ multiplex PCR extended to 54 Vbeta and 13 Jbeta. MiXCR, applied by TCRdb to the immunoSEQ multiplex PCR reads, yields one record per CDR3 protein. The sample shows 140,000 or so distinct CDR3 sequences, roughly 95% of them seen only once. Germline V gene lookup returns CDR1 LGHNA and CDR2 YNFKEQ. CDR3 length equals 17 residues. Between the trimmed V and J ends, which lost 0 bases and 0 bases, there was a span of 15 bases.

The sequenced material came from CD4+ T cells from PBMCs. V and J are TRBV4-2 and TRBJ2-7; the D is unclear. The origin of this receptor is a human donor with multiple sclerosis. The CDR3 DNA sequence: TGTGCCAGCAGCCAAGATGCTCCTAGGGATTTCTCCTACGAGCAGTACTTC. As protein: CASSQDAPRDFSYEQYF.